Following are 10 T cell receptor beta chains from one sample sequenced in a study of T cell responses to AZD1222 COVID-19 vaccine. Using immunoSEQ multiplex PCR, the repertoire was profiled, and TCRdb retains in-frame clones only, with some absent. The data hold approximately 100,000 clones, with approximately 86% observed a single time. Material: peripheral blood, obtained on day 0 of MenACWY control vaccination. Receptors were obtained from an adult in good health.

The rearrangement joins TRBV23-1 to TRBJ1-1, with D maybe TRBD1 (6 bases). TRBV23-1 has ORF status, its function being uncertain. CDR3 length: 19 residues. With 7 bases removed from V and 5 bases from J, the gap between germline ends came to 32 bases. The CDR3 DNA reads TGCGCCAGCACTGGTCCCGGGACAAAGGACGTTACGCTCGTAACTGAAGCTTTCTTT. Translation gives CASTGPGTKDVTLVTEAFF.

V is TRBV28 and J is TRBJ1-1; D is ambiguous. Germline V CDR1 and CDR2: MDHEN, SYDVKM. V shed 8 bases and J shed 1 base, with 5 bases lying between them. The CDR3 has 11 residues. In nucleotides, the CDR3 is TGTGCCAGCGCAGCGAACACTGAAGCTTTCTTT. Translating gives CASAANTEAFF. Full variable domain (missing parts from reference TRBV28 and TRBJ1-1): DVKVTQSSRYLVKRTGEKVFLECVQDMDHENMFWYRQDPGLGLRLIYFSYDVKMKEKGDIPEGYSVSREKKERFSLILESASTNQTSMYLCASAANTEAFFGQGTRLTVV.

The chain recombines TRBV30 with TRBJ2-5, with a weak D call TRBD1 (6 bases). Germline CDR1 reads GTSNPN; CDR2 reads SVGIG (reference sequence). V lost 5 bases, J lost 5 bases, and 21 bases lay in between. CDR3 size: 15 residues. CDR3 nucleotide sequence: TGTGCCTGGGGTCCCGGGACAACCGGCCAGGAGACCCAGTACTTC. The encoded protein is CAWGPGTTGQETQYF.

The rearrangement uses TRBV29-1 and TRBJ2-5; 8 bases fit TRBD2. Unmatched junction bases numbered 5, after V lost 1 base and J lost 7 bases. Germline values: CDR1 SQVTM, CDR2 ANQGSEA. The CDR3 contains 13 residues. CDR3 sequence (DNA): TGCAGCGTTGAAGCGGGGGGGCTGGGGACCCAGTACTTC. This encodes CSVEAGGLGTQYF.

The chain uses TRBV27 and TRBJ2-1, with 13 positions matching TRBD2. The V segment lost 5 bases and the J segment 5 bases; nucleotides outside the gene matches: 3. CDR1 is MNHEY and CDR2 is SMNVEV in the germline V gene (reference sequence). This CDR3 spans 15 amino acids. CDR3 coding DNA: TGTGCCAGCAGTCCGGGACTAGCGGGAAACAATGAGCAGTTCTTC. Protein sequence: CASSPGLAGNNEQFF.

The rearrangement links TRBV5-1 to TRBJ2-7; TRBD1 might be the D (6 bases). The CDR3 is 11 residues long. Germline V gives CDR1 SGHRS, CDR2 YFSETQ. V was trimmed by 0 bases and J by 11 bases, leaving 9 bases between them. The CDR3 loop is CASSLGGLEYF. The DNA for the CDR3 is TGCGCCAGCAGCTTGGGGGGGCTTGAGTACTTC.

The chain combines TRBV30 with TRBJ2-7; TRBD1 matches at 8 bases. There are 14 residues in the CDR3. The germline V gene encodes CDR1 GTSNPN and CDR2 SVGIG (reference sequence). V trimming: 0 bases; J trimming: 5 bases; junction bases outside the gene matches: 6. The CDR3 spells CAWSVQGGSHEQYF. CDR3 DNA sequence: TGTGCCTGGAGTGTACAGGGGGGAAGCCACGAGCAGTACTTC.

The gene calls are TRBV14 and TRBJ2-1; D call uncertain. Germline V gene sequence: CDR1 SGHDN, CDR2 FVKESK. The CDR3 sequence is 14 residues long. The ends were cut back, 2 bases at V and 0 bases at J, with 5 bases in the middle. In nucleotides, the CDR3 is TGTGCCAGCAGCCAATCTAGCTCCTACAATGAGCAGTTCTTC. Translated: CASSQSSSYNEQFF.

The CDR3 bases are TGTGCCAGCAGCCAAGGTCAAGCGGGGGCTCGCAATGAGCAGTTCTTC. Protein sequence: CASSQGQAGARNEQFF. The rearrangement links TRBV3-1 (or the pseudogene TRBV3-2) to TRBJ2-1, with 8 positions matching TRBD2. The ends lost 1 base at V and 6 bases at J; junction bases unmatched: 8. The germline CDR1 and CDR2 sequences are LGHDT and YNNKEL (reference sequence). This CDR3 contains 16 residues.

This clone has just one count. The chain joins TRBV6-6 to TRBJ1-3; perhaps TRBD1 as D (5 bases). Germline-derived CDR1 and CDR2 are MNHNY and SVGAGI (reference sequence). The V gene lost 6 bases and the J gene lost 0 bases, with 15 bases spanning the gap. The CDR3 runs to 16 residues. CDR3 in DNA: TGTGCCAGCAGGTTTTCGGGGGATTACTCTGGAAACACCATATATTTT. Residues: CASRFSGDYSGNTIYF.